This is a list of T cell receptor beta chains from one sample in a study of blood T cell repertoires in COVID-19. Libraries were prepared by immunoSEQ multiplex PCR; TCRdb keeps only in-frame clonotypes and omits some of them. The data hold 260,000 or so clones, with over 75% observed a single time. Sample: peripheral blood. The source is a human donor in a cohort sampled during active COVID-19. The CDR3 runs from the conserved cysteine through the conserved F or W. A D gene is named only where the DNA matches it firmly. Clone size appears in some rows only: once, few, many, or a class for an expanded clone.

V,J,D,size,DNA,CDR3
TRBV7-2,TRBJ2-1,-,-,TGTGCCAGCAGACCCACGGGATGGAGCAATGAGCAGTTCTTC,CASRPTGWSNEQFF
TRBV6-5,TRBJ2-3,TRBD1,-,TGTGCCAGCAGCCCCGGGACAGCTTATCCAGATACGCAGTATTTT,CASSPGTAYPDTQYF
TRBV7-2,TRBJ2-7,-,-,TGTGCCAGCAGCCCGAGAAGCTCCTACGAGCAGTACTTC,CASSPRSSYEQYF
TRBV5-4,TRBJ1-4,TRBD1,-,TGTGCCAGCAGCACGTGGACAGGGAGGGGTGAAAAACTGTTTTTT,CASSTWTGRGEKLFF
TRBV6-4,TRBJ2-7,TRBD2,-,TGTGCCAGCAGCCCTAGCGGGAGGTCTTACGAGCAGTACTTC,CASSPSGRSYEQYF
TRBV19,TRBJ1-1,-,few,TGTGCCAGTAGTCGTCAGGGGAGAACTGAAGCTTTCTTT,CASSRQGRTEAFF
TRBV5-1,TRBJ2-2,-,many,TGCGCCAGCAGCTTCACCCAGGGTTCCACCGGGGAGCTGTTTTTT,CASSFTQGSTGELFF
TRBV4-1,TRBJ2-3,-,-,TGCGCCAGCAGCCAAGCGCGTACTAGCACAGATACGCAGTATTTT,CASSQARTSTDTQYF
TRBV28,TRBJ2-6,-,-,TGTGCCAGCAGTTTATCGGGGTCCGGGGCCAACGTCCTGACTTTC,CASSLSGSGANVLTF
TRBV5-1,TRBJ2-7,TRBD1,-,TGCGCCAGCAGCTTGGCCAGACAGGGTAACGAGCAGTACTTC,CASSLARQGNEQYF
TRBV15,TRBJ1-5,TRBD1,-,TGTGCCACCAGCAGCATAGACAGGGCGGGCAATCAGCCCCAGCATTTT,CATSSIDRAGNQPQHF
TRBV27,TRBJ1-6,-,-,TGTGCCAGCAGCCCGGAGCCTCAGGGTCCCGCTAATTCACCCCTCCACTTT,CASSPEPQGPANSPLHF
TRBV28,TRBJ2-1,TRBD1,-,TGTGCCAGCAGTTCGCCGGGACAGGTCTACAATGAGCAGTTCTTC,CASSSPGQVYNEQFF
TRBV9,TRBJ2-3,TRBD2,-,TGTGCCAGCAGCGGCCCTAGCGGGAGGGCCAGAGACACAGATACGCAGTATTTT,CASSGPSGRARDTDTQYF
TRBV15,TRBJ2-2,-,few,TGTGCCACCAGCCTCTGGCAAGCGTCGGCCGGGGAGCTGTTTTTT,CATSLWQASAGELFF
TRBV28,TRBJ2-3,TRBD2,-,TGTGCCAGCAGTTTATTCCGGGGGGTCACAGATACGCAGTATTTT,CASSLFRGVTDTQYF
TRBV19,TRBJ1-3,-,-,TGTGCCAGTAGTCCGGCCGCGGGGGGTCCGGTCCCCATATATTTT,CASSPAAGGPVPIYF
TRBV7-9,TRBJ1-5,-,once,TGTGCCAGCAGCCAAACAGGTAGCAATCAGCCCCAGCATTTT,CASSQTGSNQPQHF
TRBV29-1,TRBJ2-4,-,-,TGCAGCGTAGCCCAAGTAGCCAAAAACATTCAGTACTTC,CSVAQVAKNIQYF
TRBV7-9,TRBJ1-5,-,-,TGTGCCAGCAGCTTCATCGGGGTTCGTGGCAATCAGCCCCAGCATTTT,CASSFIGVRGNQPQHF
TRBV19,TRBJ2-7,TRBD2,-,TGTGCCAGTAGTTCTGGACTAGCTCCCTACGAGCAGTACTTC,CASSSGLAPYEQYF
TRBV19,TRBJ2-7,TRBD1,-,TGTGCCAGTAGGGAAGGGGGACAGGGTTTCAACGAGCAGTACTTC,CASREGGQGFNEQYF
TRBV11-3,TRBJ2-1,-,-,TGTGCCAGCAGTTACGGGAGCTCCTACAATGAGCAGTTCTTC,CASSYGSSYNEQFF
TRBV19,TRBJ2-1,TRBD2,-,TGTGCCAGTAGTATAGGGGCGGGAGGGTCCTACAATGAGCAGTTCTTC,CASSIGAGGSYNEQFF
TRBV28,TRBJ2-5,-,-,TGTGCCAGCGTTAATACCGAAGAAACTTCGGAGACCCAGTACTTC,CASVNTEETSETQYF
TRBV9,TRBJ2-3,-,-,TGTGCCAGCAGCGTAGCTACAGGGGGGCTAGCGGGGCTCACAGATACGCAGTATTTT,CASSVATGGLAGLTDTQYF
TRBV4-3,TRBJ2-7,-,few,TGCGCCAGCAGTACAACCATCTCAGGCGCGTACGAGCAGTACTTC,CASSTTISGAYEQYF
TRBV5-4,TRBJ2-1,-,-,TGTGCCAGCAGTGATGACTGGGAGGATGAGCAGTTCTTC,CASSDDWEDEQFF
TRBV6-2/TRBV6-3,TRBJ1-1,TRBD1,-,TGTGCCAGCAGTAAACAGGGGGTGGGCACTGAAGCTTTCTTT,CASSKQGVGTEAFF
TRBV7-2,TRBJ2-7,TRBD2,-,TGTGCCAGCAGCTTAGCGTTTGAACTAGCGGGAGGGCGATCTGGAGAGCAGTACTTC,CASSLAFELAGGRSGEQYF
TRBV19,TRBJ1-1,-,-,TGTGCCAGTAATCTCAGGGGACCCACTGAAGCTTTCTTT,CASNLRGPTEAFF
TRBV6-1,TRBJ1-2,TRBD1,-,TGTGCCAGCAGTGAACGACAGGGTCCCCTTGGCTACACCTTC,CASSERQGPLGYTF
TRBV3-1/TRBV3-2,TRBJ1-6,-,-,TGTGCCAGCAGTCTTGGACACCCCTCCTATAATTCACCCCTCCACTTT,CASSLGHPSYNSPLHF
TRBV18,TRBJ2-1,-,-,TGTGCCAGCTCAAACCAAGGGAGTTGGGGGCAGTTCTTC,CASSNQGSWGQFF
TRBV7-2,TRBJ2-7,TRBD2,once,TGTGCCAGCAGCTTACAAACCGGACTAGCCTACGAGCAGTACTTC,CASSLQTGLAYEQYF
TRBV11-2,TRBJ2-5,TRBD2,-,TGTGCCAGCAGCTTAGATCAAGCACTAGCGTTGCAAGAGACCCAGTACTTC,CASSLDQALALQETQYF
TRBV2,TRBJ2-2,-,few,TGTGCCAGCACTCGGTCGGGGGAGCTGTTTTTT,CASTRSGELFF
TRBV9,TRBJ2-1,TRBD2,once,TGTGCCAGCAGCCCAATAGCGGGAGTCGGGCAGAATGAGCAGTTCTTC,CASSPIAGVGQNEQFF
TRBV7-2,TRBJ1-1,TRBD1,few,TGTGCCAGCAGCTTCTCCGGGACAGGGAGCCCTGAAGCTTTCTTT,CASSFSGTGSPEAFF
TRBV6-1,TRBJ1-2,-,-,TGTGCCAGCAGTGAATCAATCGGCTACACCTTC,CASSESIGYTF
TRBV6-1,TRBJ1-2,TRBD1,-,TGTGCCAGCAGTTGGGGACAGCTATATGGCTACACCTTC,CASSWGQLYGYTF
TRBV10-2,TRBJ2-7,TRBD2,once,TGCGCCAGCAGTGAGCTGGCTAGCGGGAGCTACGAGCAGTACTTC,CASSELASGSYEQYF
TRBV12-3/TRBV12-4,TRBJ1-1,-,-,TGTGCCAGCAGACTCGCCGGAGGGGCTGAAGCTTTCTTT,CASRLAGGAEAFF
TRBV6-4,TRBJ2-3,TRBD2,few,TGTGCCAGCATAAGTAGTCTAGCGGGAGTCGGAACAGATACGCAGTATTTT,CASISSLAGVGTDTQYF
TRBV18,TRBJ1-1,TRBD1,-,TGTGCCAGCTCTCCTTTCGAATTAGGGGGCGGTGACACTGAAGCTTTCTTT,CASSPFELGGGDTEAFF
TRBV24-1,TRBJ2-1,-,-,TGTGCCCCCAAATACCCGGACAGTTCCTACAATGAGCAGTTCTTC,CAPKYPDSSYNEQFF
TRBV7-2,TRBJ2-7,-,-,TGTGCCAGCAGCCGGAGGACAGAGTACGAGCAGTACTTC,CASSRRTEYEQYF
TRBV5-6,TRBJ2-3,TRBD2,-,TGTGCCAGCAGCGGGAGGGCAGGGAGGAACCGAGAAAGCACAGATACGCAGTATTTT,CASSGRAGRNRESTDTQYF
TRBV6-2/TRBV6-3,TRBJ2-3,-,-,TGTGCCAGCAGTTACATAAGGACTGAAGGCACAGATACGCAGTATTTT,CASSYIRTEGTDTQYF
TRBV3-1/TRBV3-2,TRBJ2-7,TRBD1,-,TGTGCCAGCAGCCCTTCTGGCAGGGGGCGCGACGAGCAGTACTTC,CASSPSGRGRDEQYF
TRBV18,TRBJ2-7,TRBD1,-,TGTGCCAGCTCACCGGGACAGGGGTTCGGCGAGCAGTACTTC,CASSPGQGFGEQYF
TRBV6-5,TRBJ1-6,-,-,TGTGCCAGCACCCGGTCTCGGAATTCACCCCTCCACTTT,CASTRSRNSPLHF
TRBV27,TRBJ2-3,-,-,TGTGCCAGCAGTTTAGGGGCCACTTCAGGTACGCAGTATTTT,CASSLGATSGTQYF